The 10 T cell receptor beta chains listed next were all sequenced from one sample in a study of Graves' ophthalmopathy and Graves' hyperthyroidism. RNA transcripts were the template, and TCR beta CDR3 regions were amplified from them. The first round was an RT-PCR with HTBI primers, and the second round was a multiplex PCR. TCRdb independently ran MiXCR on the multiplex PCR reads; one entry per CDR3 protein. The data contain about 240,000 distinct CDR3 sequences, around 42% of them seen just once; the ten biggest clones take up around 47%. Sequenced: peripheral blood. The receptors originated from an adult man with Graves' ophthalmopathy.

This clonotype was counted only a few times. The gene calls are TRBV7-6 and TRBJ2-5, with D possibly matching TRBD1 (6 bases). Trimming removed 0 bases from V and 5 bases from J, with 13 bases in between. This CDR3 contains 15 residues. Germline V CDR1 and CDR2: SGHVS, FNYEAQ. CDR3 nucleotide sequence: TGTGCCAGCAGCTTAGCTGGGTTGGGGGCTGAGACCCAGTACTTC. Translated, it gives CASSLAGLGAETQYF.

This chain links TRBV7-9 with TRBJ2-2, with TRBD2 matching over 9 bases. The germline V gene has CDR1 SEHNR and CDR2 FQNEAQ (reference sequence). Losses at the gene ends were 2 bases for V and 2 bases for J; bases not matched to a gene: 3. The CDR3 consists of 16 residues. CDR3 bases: TGTGCCAGCAGCTTAAGACTAGCGGCAAACACCGGGGAGCTGTTTTTT. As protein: CASSLRLAANTGELFF. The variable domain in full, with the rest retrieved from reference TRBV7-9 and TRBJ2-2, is DTGVSQNPRHKITKRGQNVTFRCDPISEHNRLYWYRQTLGQGPEFLTYFQNEAQLEKSRLLSDRFSAERPKGSFSTLEIQRTEQGDSAMYLCASSLRLAANTGELFFGEGSRLTVL.

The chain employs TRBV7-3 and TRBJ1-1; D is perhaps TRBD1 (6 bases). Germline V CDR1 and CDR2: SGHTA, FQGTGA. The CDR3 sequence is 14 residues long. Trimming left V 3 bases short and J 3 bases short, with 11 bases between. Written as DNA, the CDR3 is TGTGCCAGCAGCTTGACAGGAAGCGACACTGAAGCTTTCTTT. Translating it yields CASSLTGSDTEAFF.

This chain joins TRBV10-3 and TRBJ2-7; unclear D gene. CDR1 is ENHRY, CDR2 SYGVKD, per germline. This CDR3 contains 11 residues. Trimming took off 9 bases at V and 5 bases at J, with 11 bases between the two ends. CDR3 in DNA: TGTGCCATAGGGCCGCGCGACGAGCAGTACTTC. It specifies CAIGPRDEQYF.

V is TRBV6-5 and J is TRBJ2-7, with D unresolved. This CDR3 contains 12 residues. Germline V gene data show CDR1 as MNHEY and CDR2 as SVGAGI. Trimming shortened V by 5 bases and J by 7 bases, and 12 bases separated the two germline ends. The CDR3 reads CASSARLREQYF. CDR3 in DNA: TGTGCCAGCAGTGCCCGACTCCGGGAGCAGTACTTC.

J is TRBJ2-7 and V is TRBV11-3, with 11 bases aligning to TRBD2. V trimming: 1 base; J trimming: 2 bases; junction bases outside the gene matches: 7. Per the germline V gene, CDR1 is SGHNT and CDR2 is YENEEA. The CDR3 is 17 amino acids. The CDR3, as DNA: TGTGCCAGCAGCTTAGTTACGACTAGCGGGACTCCCTACGAGCAGTACTTC. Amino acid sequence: CASSLVTTSGTPYEQYF. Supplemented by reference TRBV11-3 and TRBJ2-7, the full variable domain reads EAGVVQSPRYKIIEKKQPVAFWCNPISGHNTLYWYLQNLGQGPELLIRYENEEAVDDSQLPKDRFSAERLKGVDSTLKIQPAELGDSAVYLCASSLVTTSGTPYEQYFGPGTRLTVT.

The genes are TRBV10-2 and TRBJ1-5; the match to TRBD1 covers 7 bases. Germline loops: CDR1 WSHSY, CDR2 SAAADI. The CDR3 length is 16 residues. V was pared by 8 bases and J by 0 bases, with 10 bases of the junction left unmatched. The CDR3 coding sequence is TGCGCCAGCCGGGGGAGCGGGACAGTTAGCAATCAGCCCCAGCATTTT. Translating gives CASRGSGTVSNQPQHF.

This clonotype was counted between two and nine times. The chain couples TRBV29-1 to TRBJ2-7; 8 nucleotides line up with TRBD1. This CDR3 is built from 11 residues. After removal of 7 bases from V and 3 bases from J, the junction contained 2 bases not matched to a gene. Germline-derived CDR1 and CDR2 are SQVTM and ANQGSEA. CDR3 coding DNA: TGCAGCGCAGGGACAGGCTACGAGCAGTACTTC. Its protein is CSAGTGYEQYF.

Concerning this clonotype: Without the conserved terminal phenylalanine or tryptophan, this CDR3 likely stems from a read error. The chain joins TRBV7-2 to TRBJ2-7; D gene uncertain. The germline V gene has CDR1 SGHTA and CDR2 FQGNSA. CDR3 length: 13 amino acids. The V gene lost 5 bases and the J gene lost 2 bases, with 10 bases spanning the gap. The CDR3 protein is CASSLSTPYEQYL. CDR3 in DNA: TGTGCCAGCAGCCTTAGCACCCCCTACGAGCAGTACCTC.

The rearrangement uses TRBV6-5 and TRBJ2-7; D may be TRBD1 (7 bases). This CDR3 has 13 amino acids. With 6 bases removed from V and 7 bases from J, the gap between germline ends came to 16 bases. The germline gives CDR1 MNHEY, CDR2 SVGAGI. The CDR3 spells CASREGALMEQYF. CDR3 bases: TGTGCCAGCAGGGAGGGGGCCCTGATGGAGCAGTACTTC.